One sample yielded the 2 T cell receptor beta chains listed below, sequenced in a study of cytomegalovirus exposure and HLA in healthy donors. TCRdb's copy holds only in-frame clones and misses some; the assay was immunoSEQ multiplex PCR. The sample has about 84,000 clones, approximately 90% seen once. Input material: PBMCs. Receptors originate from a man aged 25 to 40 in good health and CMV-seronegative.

CDR3 coding DNA: TGTGCCAGCAGCTTGGGGACAGGGGTTCAACTCGAGCAGTACTTC. Amino acid sequence: CASSLGTGVQLEQYF. The chain combines TRBV11-2 with TRBJ2-7, with TRBD1 identical over 10 bases. CDR1 SGHAT and CDR2 FQNNGV come from the germline V gene. The CDR3 is 15 amino acids. J lost 6 bases, V lost 3 bases, and 8 bases had no gene match.

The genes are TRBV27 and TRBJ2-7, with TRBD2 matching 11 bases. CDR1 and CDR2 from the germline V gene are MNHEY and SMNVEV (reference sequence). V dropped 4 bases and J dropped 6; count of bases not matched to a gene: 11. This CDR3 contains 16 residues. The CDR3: CASSSRGLAGNSEQYF. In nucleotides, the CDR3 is TGTGCCAGCAGTTCGCGAGGACTAGCGGGTAACTCCGAGCAGTACTTC.